Below, 28 T cell receptor beta chains from the same sample are listed, as sequenced in a study of CD8 T cells in Susac syndrome. RNA totalling about 0.5 to 1 ug underwent reverse transcription with random hexamers. TCRdb reprocessed the immunoSEQ multiplex PCR reads via MiXCR and lists one record per CDR3 protein. The table has roughly 300,000 distinct CDR3 sequences, 70% to 90% seen once. Sequencing input: CD8+ T cells from PBMCs. The receptors come from a human donor with multiple sclerosis.

The CDR3: CASSLASGSRNEQFF. Written as DNA, the CDR3 is TGTGCCAGCAGCTTGGCTAGCGGGTCCCGGAATGAGCAGTTCTTC. The chain uses TRBV11-2 and TRBJ2-1; 8 bases map to TRBD2. The length of the CDR3 is 15 residues. Germline V gene sequence: CDR1 SGHAT, CDR2 FQNNGV. The ends lost 3 bases at V and 7 bases at J; junction bases unmatched: 8. Complete variable domain (other parts from reference TRBV11-2 and TRBJ2-1): EAGVAQSPRYKIIEKRQSVAFWCNPISGHATLYWYQQILGQGPKLLIQFQNNGVVDDSQLPKDRFSAERLKGVDSTLKIQPAKLEDSAVYLCASSLASGSRNEQFFGPGTRLTVL.

J is TRBJ2-7 and V is TRBV27; 8 nucleotides line up with TRBD1. The V gene end was trimmed by 8 bases and the J gene end by 3 bases; junction bases not matched to a gene: 9. Germline CDR1 and CDR2: MNHEY and SMNVEV (reference sequence). The CDR3 has 14 residues. The chain's CDR3 is CASGAHRGVYEQYF. CDR3 bases: TGTGCCAGCGGGGCACACAGGGGGGTCTACGAGCAGTACTTC.

The chain links TRBV12-3 or TRBV12-4 to TRBJ1-1, with D uncertain. The CDR3 covers 14 residues. V was pared by 4 bases and J by 0 bases, with 9 bases between. CDR3 sequence: CASSYRVVNTEAFF. In DNA, the CDR3 is TGTGCCAGCAGTTATCGGGTAGTGAACACTGAAGCTTTCTTT.

The J gene is TRBJ1-1, the V gene TRBV15; TRBD1 is a possible D gene (6 bases). The ends were cut back, 4 bases at V and 4 bases at J, with 19 bases in the middle. CDR1 and CDR2 (germline): LNHNV, YYDKDF (reference sequence). The length of the CDR3 is 16 residues. The CDR3 bases are TGTGCCACCAGCAAAAGGTCTTGGGGGGGCAGCACTGAAGCTTTCTTT. This gives the protein CATSKRSWGGSTEAFF.

V gene TRBV6-5 combines with J gene TRBJ2-5, with no clear D. Trimming removed 6 bases from V and 1 base from J, with 9 bases in between. This CDR3 has 13 residues. CDR1 is MNHEY, CDR2 SVGAGI, per germline. This chain's CDR3 is CASSHTGQETQYF. In nucleotides, the CDR3 is TGTGCCAGCAGCCATACGGGCCAAGAGACCCAGTACTTC.

This sequence joins TRBV29-1 and TRBJ1-1; TRBD1 matches 9 bases. Germline values: CDR1 SQVTM, CDR2 ANQGSEA. CDR3 length: 12 residues. V trimming: 7 bases; J trimming: 5 bases; junction bases outside the gene matches: 5. CDR3 in DNA: TGCAGCGCCGGGACAGGGAGGACTGAAGCTTTCTTT. Residues: CSAGTGRTEAFF. Combining the CDR3 with reference TRBV29-1 and TRBJ1-1 gives the whole variable domain SAVISQKPSRDICQRGTSLTIQCQVDSQVTMMFWYRQQPGQSLTLIATANQGSEATYESGFVIDKFPISRPNLTFSTLTVSNMSPEDSSIYLCSAGTGRTEAFFGQGTRLTVV.

The chain joins TRBV27 to TRBJ2-4; TRBD2 matches 7 bases. Germline CDR1 and CDR2: MNHEY and SMNVEV (reference sequence). Trimming cost V 5 bases and J 4 bases; bases outside gene matches: 11. This CDR3 has 16 residues. CDR3 in DNA: TGTGCCAGCAGTCCACCCTCTAGCGGCCTAAAAAACATTCAGTACTTC. Its translation: CASSPPSSGLKNIQYF.

The chain combines TRBV5-1 with TRBJ2-2, with 8 bases aligning to TRBD1. The germline V gene has CDR1 SGHRS and CDR2 YFSETQ. The CDR3 loop spans 15 amino acids. V was pared by 1 base and J by 5 bases, with 4 bases of the junction left unmatched. The CDR3: CASSLNDRGTGELFF. Here the CDR3 DNA reads TGCGCCAGCAGCTTGAATGACAGGGGAACCGGGGAGCTGTTTTTT.

The chain couples TRBV4-2 to TRBJ2-7; 9 nucleotides align to TRBD1. Germline V gene lookup returns CDR1 LGHNA and CDR2 YNFKEQ. This CDR3 has 15 residues. The trim removed 0 bases at V and 2 bases at J, leaving 2 bases unmatched. Here the CDR3 DNA reads TGTGCCAGCAGCCAAGAATGGGACAGGGCCTACGAGCAGTACTTC. Translated: CASSQEWDRAYEQYF.

In this sample, this clonotype turned up a few times. The chain uses TRBV27 and TRBJ2-7; TRBD2 aligns across 7 bases. CDR3 length: 17 amino acids. Germline loops: CDR1 MNHEY, CDR2 SMNVEV (reference sequence). V lost 4 bases, J lost 6 bases, and 18 bases stayed unmatched. The CDR3 spells CASSSPGRGVPYSEQYF. The DNA of the CDR3 is TGTGCCAGCAGTTCCCCCGGCCGGGGGGTCCCCTACAGCGAGCAGTACTTC.

This sequence joins TRBV27 and TRBJ1-5; 7 nucleotides line up with TRBD1. Germline V gene lookup returns CDR1 MNHEY and CDR2 SMNVEV (reference sequence). V shed 2 bases, J shed 4 bases, and the junction held 5 bases outside the gene matches. The CDR3 consists of 15 residues. CDR3 protein: CASSLTTGPNQPQHF. The CDR3 DNA sequence: TGTGCCAGCAGTTTAACGACAGGGCCGAATCAGCCCCAGCATTTT.

This chain connects TRBV27 to TRBJ2-1; D possibly corresponds to TRBD2 (6 bases). The CDR3 extends over 15 amino acids. Germline V gives CDR1 MNHEY, CDR2 SMNVEV (reference sequence). Trimming pared 2 bases from V and 8 bases from J, leaving 16 bases between. For the CDR3, the DNA is TGTGCCAGCAGTTTAATCCGGGAGACGAGCGATGAGCAGTTCTTC. Translated, it gives CASSLIRETSDEQFF.

This clonotype has only one observation. The V and J genes are TRBV20-1 and TRBJ2-1; perhaps TRBD1 as D (5 bases). This CDR3 has 11 residues. Germline CDR1 reads DFQATT; CDR2 reads SNEGSKA (reference sequence). V was trimmed by 3 bases and J by 10 bases, leaving 10 bases between them. The CDR3, as DNA: TGCAGTGCTAGGGGGCCTAACGAGCAGTTCTTC. Amino acid sequence: CSARGPNEQFF.

This clonotype was seen only a few times. The rearrangement uses TRBV4-1 and TRBJ1-1, with unresolved D. Per the germline V gene, CDR1 is MGHRA and CDR2 is YSYEKL. CDR3 length: 13 amino acids. V was trimmed by 4 bases and J by 0 bases, leaving 6 bases between them. CDR3 in DNA: TGCGCCAGCAGCCGAGGGATGAACACTGAAGCTTTCTTT. It is translated as CASSRGMNTEAFF.

The chain uses TRBV9 and TRBJ2-2, with 11 positions matching TRBD2. Germline V lookup: CDR1 SGDLS, CDR2 YYNGEE. This CDR3 comprises 16 residues. Trimming took 3 bases from V and 0 from J; bases not matched to a gene: 1. The CDR3 is CASSGSGRANTGELFF. The CDR3 DNA reads TGTGCCAGCAGCGGTAGCGGGAGGGCGAACACCGGGGAGCTGTTTTTT.

The CDR3 reads CAWSGRAREGTEQYF. Here the CDR3 DNA reads TGTGCCTGGAGTGGAAGAGCGCGGGAGGGGACCGAGCAGTACTTC. The chain is built from TRBV30 and TRBJ2-7; 9 bases are shared with TRBD2. CDR3 length: 15 amino acids. J lost 6 bases, V lost 1 base, and 10 bases had no gene match. Germline loops: CDR1 GTSNPN, CDR2 SVGIG (reference sequence).

This chain joins TRBV30 and TRBJ1-2; D is uncertain. The ends were cut back, 4 bases at V and 2 bases at J, with 11 bases in the middle. Germline V gene lookup returns CDR1 GTSNPN and CDR2 SVGIG (reference sequence). This CDR3 region has 13 residues. The CDR3 DNA is TGTGCCTGGACCCTAACACTAAACTATGGCTACACCTTC. Translating it yields CAWTLTLNYGYTF.

CDR3 nucleotide sequence: TGTGCCAGCAGTAAAACAGGGACTCTCTACAATGAGCAGTTCTTC. Protein sequence: CASSKTGTLYNEQFF. V is TRBV27 and J is TRBJ2-1; possibly TRBD1 or TRBD2 for D (6 bases each). This CDR3 is 15 amino acids long. Trimming stripped 5 bases from V and 3 bases from J, with 14 bases between. Germline V gives CDR1 MNHEY, CDR2 SMNVEV (reference sequence).

The chain recombines TRBV2 with TRBJ2-3; TRBD2 matches at 10 bases. V trimming: 4 bases; J trimming: 2 bases; junction bases outside the gene matches: 24. The CDR3 covers 22 residues. Germline CDR1 SNHLY, CDR2 FYNNEI. CDR3 residues: CASSVFSSGSSSSQTNTDTQYF. CDR3 in DNA: TGTGCCAGCAGTGTGTTTTCTAGCGGGAGTAGTTCGTCCCAAACTAACACAGATACGCAGTATTTT.

V is TRBV16 and J is TRBJ1-2; D gene ambiguous. The CDR3 loop spans 17 amino acids. Germline V gene lookup returns CDR1 KGHSY and CDR2 FQNENV. V was cut by 5 bases and J by 0 bases, with 19 bases left in between. CDR3 sequence reads: CASSLFHRRLPNYGYTF. Here the CDR3 DNA reads TGTGCCAGCAGCTTATTTCATCGGAGGCTCCCTAACTATGGCTACACCTTC. Looking up the rest from reference TRBV16 and TRBJ1-2 gives the full variable domain: GEEVAQTPKHLVRGEGQKAKLYCAPIKGHSYVFWYQQVLKNEFKFLISFQNENVFDETGMPKERFSAKCLPNSPCSLEIQATKLEDSAVYFCASSLFHRRLPNYGYTFGSGTRLTVV.

In its sample, this clonotype was seen a few times. This chain joins TRBV6-5 and TRBJ2-2; weak D call: TRBD1 (6 bases). Trimming removed 2 bases from V and 6 bases from J, with 10 bases in between. Per the germline V gene, CDR1 is MNHEY and CDR2 is SVGAGI. CDR3 length: 14 residues. CDR3 residues: CASSYAKGAGELFF. The CDR3 DNA reads TGTGCCAGCAGTTACGCAAAGGGGGCCGGGGAGCTGTTTTTT.

A single count supports this clonotype. The chain is built from TRBV7-2 and TRBJ2-4; D unclear. Trimming left V 2 bases short and J 0 bases short, with 14 bases between. Germline lookup yields CDR1 SGHTA and CDR2 FQGNSA. The length of the CDR3 is 17 residues. CDR3 bases: TGTGCCAGCAGCTTAAATCGCGTGGGAACAGCCAAAAACATTCAGTACTTC. It specifies CASSLNRVGTAKNIQYF. The whole variable domain, filled in from reference TRBV7-2 and TRBJ2-4, reads GAGVSQSPSNKVTEKGKDVELRCDPISGHTALYWYRQSLGQGLEFLIYFQGNSAPDKSGLPSDRFSAERTGGSVSTLTIQRTQQEDSAVYLCASSLNRVGTAKNIQYFGAGTRLSVL.

The chain links TRBV4-1 to TRBJ2-5; TRBD1 might be the D (7 bases). CDR3 size: 16 residues. The V gene's germline CDR1 is MGHRA and CDR2 YSYEKL. V lost 3 bases and J lost 5, with 19 bases in between. CDR3 amino acids: CASSHGGTAIGETQYF. DNA for the CDR3: TGCGCCAGCAGCCATGGCGGGACAGCGATTGGGGAGACCCAGTACTTC.

This clonotype showed up just once. J is TRBJ2-7 and V is TRBV7-9, with D unresolved. Germline CDR1 SEHNR, CDR2 FQNEAQ (reference sequence). This CDR3 comprises 12 residues. V lost 5 bases and J lost 6, with 11 bases in between. The CDR3 here is CASSRSDPEQYF. As DNA, the CDR3 is TGTGCCAGCAGCAGGTCGGATCCCGAGCAGTACTTC.

V and J are TRBV4-1 and TRBJ1-2; no reliable D call. Germline V gene data show CDR1 as MGHRA and CDR2 as YSYEKL. This CDR3 has 15 amino acids. V dropped 0 bases and J dropped 8 bases, with 16 bases sitting between them. The CDR3 nucleotides read TGCGCCAGCAGCCAAGAACCGCATTGGCCGGAGGGCTACACCTTC. It yields the protein CASSQEPHWPEGYTF.

The chain is built from TRBV29-1 and TRBJ2-7, with 10 bases fitting TRBD1. This CDR3 is 12 amino acids long. The V gene end was trimmed by 7 bases and the J gene end by 5 bases; junction bases not matched to a gene: 5. Germline CDR1 SQVTM, CDR2 ANQGSEA. DNA for the CDR3: TGCAGCGCCCTGACAGGGGGCCACGAGCAGTACTTC. Encoded protein: CSALTGGHEQYF.

The sample holds a few counts of this clonotype. The chain is built from TRBV11-2 and TRBJ2-7, with D unclear. Germline V gene lookup returns CDR1 SGHAT and CDR2 FQNNGV. CDR3 length: 11 residues. The V and J ends lost 5 bases and 3 bases respectively, with 5 bases between them. CDR3 in DNA: TGTGCCAGCAGCCAAAACTACGAGCAGTACTTC. Translating it yields CASSQNYEQYF.

The V and J genes are TRBV20-1 and TRBJ2-1; D call uncertain. The CDR3 loop spans 15 amino acids. The V end was cut by 6 bases, the J end by 7 bases, with 22 bases between. Per the germline V gene, CDR1 is DFQATT and CDR2 is SNEGSKA (reference sequence). CDR3 in amino acids: CSALGKGLSFNEQFF. Written as DNA, the CDR3 is TGCAGTGCCCTTGGGAAAGGCTTGTCTTTTAATGAGCAGTTCTTC.